This passage covers 6 T cell receptor beta chains from one sample sequenced in a study of blood T cells in healthy people across ages (dated by TCRdb to the mid-2010s). Receptor libraries were prepared by 5' RACE. Sequencing relied on an Illumina HiSeq 2500. A second about 7 to 12 cycle PCR used a sample-barcoded 5' primer and a J-beta primer mix. Through fastp at Q25 and MiXCR, TCRdb rebuilt clones from the public reads, retaining in-frame beta chains. A single entry per CDR3 protein holds the most common genes and DNA from its merged rows. This sample has about 1.8 million distinct CDR3 sequences in its table, and around 50% of those were observed once. Roughly 2% of the sample belongs to the ten largest clones. The sample was blood. The receptors were sampled from a woman aged 40 to 50 in good health.

This clonotype appeared a few times. The chain recombines TRBV10-2 with TRBJ2-1; 9 positions agree with TRBD2. Germline V gene data show CDR1 as WSHSY and CDR2 as SAAADI. Trimming cost V 6 bases and J 0 bases; bases outside gene matches: 12. The length of the CDR3 is 18 residues. The CDR3 protein is CASRGLAGMNRSYNEQFF. The DNA for the CDR3 is TGCGCCAGCAGAGGGCTAGCGGGGATGAATCGCTCCTACAATGAGCAGTTCTTC.

This chain links TRBV6-2 or TRBV6-3 with TRBJ2-1, with TRBD1 matching over 7 bases. Germline trimming cut 6 bases from V and 6 bases from J; bases unmatched to any gene: 11. The CDR3 contains 15 residues. CDR1 is MNHEY, CDR2 SVGEGT, per germline. CDR3 DNA sequence: TGTGCCAGCAGACCCTTGGACAGGATTACCAATGAGCAGTTCTTC. Amino acid sequence: CASRPLDRITNEQFF.

The rearrangement links TRBV12-3 or TRBV12-4 to TRBJ2-7; weak D call: TRBD1 (6 bases). The assigned J gene may be wrong: the sequence end matches TRBJ2-4 better. This CDR3 has 19 amino acids. CDR3 in amino acids: CASSLLTGTDVITKNIQYF. CDR3 sequence (DNA): TGTGCCAGCAGTTTACTCACAGGGACCGATGTCATAACCAAAAACATTCAGTACTTC.

The CDR3 protein is CASSLVADYNSPLHF. The CDR3 DNA follows: TGCGCCAGCAGCTTGGTGGCAGACTATAATTCACCCCTCCACTTT. This chain connects TRBV5-1 to TRBJ1-6; no firm D call. V lost 0 bases, J lost 3 bases, and 7 bases lay in between. Germline CDR1 and CDR2: SGHRS and YFSETQ. CDR3 length: 15 residues. Looking up the rest from reference TRBV5-1 and TRBJ1-6 gives the full variable domain: KAGVTQTPRYLIKTRGQQVTLSCSPISGHRSVSWYQQTPGQGLQFLFEYFSETQRNKGNFPGRFSGRQFSNSRSEMNVSTLELGDSALYLCASSLVADYNSPLHFGNGTRLTVT.

This clonotype has a single count. This chain links TRBV9 with TRBJ2-2; D possibly corresponds to TRBD2 (5 bases). This CDR3 has 15 amino acids. The V end was cut by 0 bases, the J end by 3 bases, with 9 bases between. Per germline, CDR1 SGDLS and CDR2 YYNGEE. The CDR3 is CASSVGGPDTGELFF. The DNA for the CDR3 is TGTGCCAGCAGCGTAGGAGGGCCAGACACCGGGGAGCTGTTTTTT.

This clonotype came up once. This rearrangement joins TRBV7-6 to TRBJ1-6, with D possibly TRBD1 on 6 matching bases. Germline loops: CDR1 SGHVS, CDR2 FNYEAQ. The CDR3 runs 14 residues. V lost 4 bases and J 10 bases, leaving 14 bases between the germline ends. CDR3 sequence: CASSSGGQGSPLHF. DNA of the CDR3: TGTGCCAGCAGCTCCGGGGGGCAGGGGTCACCCCTCCACTTT.